This T cell receptor (beta chain) was documented in a study of blood T cells in healthy people across ages. Study as a whole: There was about one barcoded beta molecule captured by template switching per two T cells.

A second PCR, run for about 7 to 11 cycles, used a sample-barcoded 5' primer plus a J-beta primer mix. Paired-end reads containing CDR3 totaled no fewer than 2.5 million for each sample. TCRdb re-derived calls from the 5' RACE reads in MiXCR, one entry per CDR3 protein. The data hold fewer than 950,000 distinct CDR3 sequences, with about 55% observed a single time. Trimming left V 3 bases short and J 4 bases short, with 15 bases between. Germline-derived CDR1 and CDR2 are SGDLS and YYNGEE. The CDR3 runs to 15 residues. The rearrangement joins TRBV9 to TRBJ2-3; a weak D match, TRBD2 (6 bases). The clonotype originates from an elderly man in good health. Sequences were obtained from blood. The DNA for the CDR3 is TGTGCCAGCAGCGCCTTCCCTAGCGAGGCAGATACGCAGTATTTT. This codes for CASSAFPSEADTQYF.